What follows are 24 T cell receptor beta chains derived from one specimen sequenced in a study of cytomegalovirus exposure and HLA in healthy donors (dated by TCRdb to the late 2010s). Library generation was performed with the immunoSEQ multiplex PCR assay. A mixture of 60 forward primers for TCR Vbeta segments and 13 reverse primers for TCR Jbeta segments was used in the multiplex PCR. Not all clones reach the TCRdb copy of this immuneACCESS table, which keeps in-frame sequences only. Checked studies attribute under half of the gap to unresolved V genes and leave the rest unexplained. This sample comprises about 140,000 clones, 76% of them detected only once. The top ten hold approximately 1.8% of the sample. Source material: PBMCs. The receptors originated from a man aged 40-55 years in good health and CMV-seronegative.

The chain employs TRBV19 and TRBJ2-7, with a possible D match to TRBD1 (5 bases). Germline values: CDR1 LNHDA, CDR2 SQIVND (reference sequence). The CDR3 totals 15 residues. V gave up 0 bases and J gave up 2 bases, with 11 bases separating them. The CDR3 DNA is TGTGCCAGTAGTATAGACCAGGGATACCCCTACGAGCAGTACTTC. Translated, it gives CASSIDQGYPYEQYF.

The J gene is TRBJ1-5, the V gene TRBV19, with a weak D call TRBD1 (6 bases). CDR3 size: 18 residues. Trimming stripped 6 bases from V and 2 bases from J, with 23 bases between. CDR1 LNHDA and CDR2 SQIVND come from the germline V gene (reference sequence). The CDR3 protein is CASSSLFPGTIGNQPQHF. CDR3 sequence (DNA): TGTGCCAGTAGCTCCCTTTTTCCCGGGACAATCGGCAATCAGCCCCAGCATTTT.

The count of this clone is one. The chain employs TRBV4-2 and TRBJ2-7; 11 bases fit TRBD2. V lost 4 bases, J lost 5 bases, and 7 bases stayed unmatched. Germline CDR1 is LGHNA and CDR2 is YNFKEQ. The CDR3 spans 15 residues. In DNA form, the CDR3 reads TGTGCCAGCAGCCGCCTAGCGGGGGGTTCGGACGAGCAGTACTTC. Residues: CASSRLAGGSDEQYF.

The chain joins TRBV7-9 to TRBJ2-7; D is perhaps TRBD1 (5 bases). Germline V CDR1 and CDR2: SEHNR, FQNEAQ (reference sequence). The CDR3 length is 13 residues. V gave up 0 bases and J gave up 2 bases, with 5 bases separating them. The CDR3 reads CASSLARAYEQYF. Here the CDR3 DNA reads TGTGCCAGCAGCTTAGCCAGGGCCTACGAGCAGTACTTC.

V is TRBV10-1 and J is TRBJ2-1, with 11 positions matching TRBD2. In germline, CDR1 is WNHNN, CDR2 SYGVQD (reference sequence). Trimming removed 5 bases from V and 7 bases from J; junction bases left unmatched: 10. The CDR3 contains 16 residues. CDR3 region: CASSSELAGVGNEQFF. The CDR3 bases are TGCGCCAGCAGTTCCGAACTAGCGGGAGTGGGGAATGAGCAGTTCTTC.

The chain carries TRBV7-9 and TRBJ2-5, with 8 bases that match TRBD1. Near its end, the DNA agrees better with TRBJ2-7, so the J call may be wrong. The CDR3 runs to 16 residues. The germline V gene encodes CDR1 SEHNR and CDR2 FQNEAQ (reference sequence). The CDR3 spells CASSGATGVAYNEQYF. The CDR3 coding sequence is TGTGCCAGCAGCGGAGCGACAGGGGTAGCGTACAACGAGCAGTACTTC.

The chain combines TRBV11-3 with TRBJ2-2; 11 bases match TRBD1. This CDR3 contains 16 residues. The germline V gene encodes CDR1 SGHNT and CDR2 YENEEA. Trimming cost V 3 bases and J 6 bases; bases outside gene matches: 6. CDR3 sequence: CASSLRTGGRAGELFF. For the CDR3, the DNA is TGTGCCAGCAGCTTGAGGACAGGGGGCAGGGCCGGGGAGCTGTTTTTT.

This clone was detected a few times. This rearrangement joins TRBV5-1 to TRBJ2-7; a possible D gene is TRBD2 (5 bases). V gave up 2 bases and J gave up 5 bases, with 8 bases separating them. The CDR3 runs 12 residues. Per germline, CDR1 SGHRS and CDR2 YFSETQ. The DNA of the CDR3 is TGCGCCAGCAGCTTAGAGGGCCACGAGCAGTACTTC. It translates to CASSLEGHEQYF.

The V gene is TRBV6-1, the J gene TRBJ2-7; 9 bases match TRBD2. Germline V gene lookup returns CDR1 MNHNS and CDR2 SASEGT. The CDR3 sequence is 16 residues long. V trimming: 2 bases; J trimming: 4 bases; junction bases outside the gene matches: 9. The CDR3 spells CASSELAGRLGYEQYF. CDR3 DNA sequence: TGTGCCAGCAGTGAACTAGCGGGAAGGTTAGGTTACGAGCAGTACTTC.

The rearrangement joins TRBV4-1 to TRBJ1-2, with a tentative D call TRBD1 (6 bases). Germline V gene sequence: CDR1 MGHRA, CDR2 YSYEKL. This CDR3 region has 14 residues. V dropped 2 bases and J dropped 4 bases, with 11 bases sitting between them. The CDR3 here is CASSQIWTAYGYTF. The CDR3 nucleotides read TGCGCCAGCAGCCAAATTTGGACAGCCTATGGCTACACCTTC.

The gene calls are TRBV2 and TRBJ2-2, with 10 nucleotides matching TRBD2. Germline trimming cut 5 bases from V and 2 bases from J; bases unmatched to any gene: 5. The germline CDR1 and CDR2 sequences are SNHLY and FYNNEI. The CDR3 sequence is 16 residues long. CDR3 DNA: TGTGCCAGCAGTCCTCGGACTAGCGGAAACACCGGGGAGCTGTTTTTT. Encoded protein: CASSPRTSGNTGELFF.

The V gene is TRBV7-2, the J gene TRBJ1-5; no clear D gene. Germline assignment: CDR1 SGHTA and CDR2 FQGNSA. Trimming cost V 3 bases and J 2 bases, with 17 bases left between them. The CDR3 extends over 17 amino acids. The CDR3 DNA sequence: TGTGCCAGCAGCTTTTTTTGGACTCCCGCGGGCAATCAGCCCCAGCATTTT. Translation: CASSFFWTPAGNQPQHF.

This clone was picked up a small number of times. CDR3 amino acids: CASSIHRDSLSEQYF. The CDR3 DNA reads TGTGCCAGCAGCATCCACCGGGACAGTCTCTCCGAGCAGTACTTC. The rearrangement uses TRBV7-9 and TRBJ2-7; TRBD1 matches 7 bases. The V segment lost 5 bases and the J segment 6 bases; nucleotides outside the gene matches: 13. The CDR3 length is 15 residues. Germline values: CDR1 SEHNR, CDR2 FQNEAQ (reference sequence).

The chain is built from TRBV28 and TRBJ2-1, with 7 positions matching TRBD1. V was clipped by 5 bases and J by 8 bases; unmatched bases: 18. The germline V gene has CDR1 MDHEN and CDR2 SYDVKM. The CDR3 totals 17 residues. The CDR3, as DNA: TGTGCCAGCAGTGGGACAGCAGGAACCCCTGGGACCGATGAGCAGTTCTTC. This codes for CASSGTAGTPGTDEQFF.

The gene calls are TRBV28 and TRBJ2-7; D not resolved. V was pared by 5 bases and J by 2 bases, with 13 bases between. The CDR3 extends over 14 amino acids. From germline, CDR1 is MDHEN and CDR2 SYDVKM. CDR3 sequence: CASSDNPPAYEQYF. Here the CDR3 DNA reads TGTGCCAGCAGTGACAACCCGCCGGCCTACGAGCAGTACTTC. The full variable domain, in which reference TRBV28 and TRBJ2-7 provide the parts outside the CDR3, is DVKVTQSSRYLVKRTGEKVFLECVQDMDHENMFWYRQDPGLGLRLIYFSYDVKMKEKGDIPEGYSVSREKKERFSLILESASTNQTSMYLCASSDNPPAYEQYFGPGTRLTVT.

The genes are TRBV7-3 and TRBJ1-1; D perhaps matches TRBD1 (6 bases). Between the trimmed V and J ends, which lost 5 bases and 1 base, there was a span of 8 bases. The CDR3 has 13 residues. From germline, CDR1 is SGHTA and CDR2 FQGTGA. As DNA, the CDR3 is TGTGCCAGCAGCAGAGGGGGGAACACTGAAGCTTTCTTT. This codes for CASSRGGNTEAFF.

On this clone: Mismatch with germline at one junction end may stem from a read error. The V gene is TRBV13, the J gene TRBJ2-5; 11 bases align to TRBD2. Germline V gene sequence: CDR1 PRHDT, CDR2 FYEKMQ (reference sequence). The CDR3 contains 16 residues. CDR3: CASSSAGTSGQEAQYF. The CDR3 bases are TGTGCCAGCAGCTCAGCCGGGACTAGCGGCCAAGAGGCCCAGTACTTC.

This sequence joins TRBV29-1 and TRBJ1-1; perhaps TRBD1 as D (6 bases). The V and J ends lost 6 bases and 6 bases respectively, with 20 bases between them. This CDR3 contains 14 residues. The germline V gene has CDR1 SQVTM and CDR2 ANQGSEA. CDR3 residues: CSVLYTGFLAEAFF. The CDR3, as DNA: TGCAGCGTCCTTTACACAGGGTTTTTGGCTGAAGCTTTCTTT.

The CDR3, as DNA: TGTGCCAGCAGTATGACAGGATCCTATAATTCACCCCTCCACTTT. It translates to CASSMTGSYNSPLHF. The chain uses TRBV27 and TRBJ1-6, with D possibly being TRBD1 (6 bases). Deletions cut 5 bases from V and 1 base from J, with 9 bases between. The germline V gene encodes CDR1 MNHEY and CDR2 SMNVEV (reference sequence). The CDR3 runs 15 residues.

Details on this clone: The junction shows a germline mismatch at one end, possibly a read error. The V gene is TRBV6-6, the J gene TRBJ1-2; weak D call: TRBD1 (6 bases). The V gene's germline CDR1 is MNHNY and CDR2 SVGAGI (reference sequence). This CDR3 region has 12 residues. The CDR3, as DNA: TGTGCCAGCAGTTACGCCCGACAGGACCAGAGCTTC. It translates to CASSYARQDQSF.

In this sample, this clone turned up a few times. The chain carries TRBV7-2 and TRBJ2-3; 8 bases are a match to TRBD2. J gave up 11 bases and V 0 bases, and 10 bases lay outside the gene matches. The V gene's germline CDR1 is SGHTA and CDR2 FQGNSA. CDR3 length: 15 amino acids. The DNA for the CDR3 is TGTGCCAGCAGCTTAGCGTACTCGTCACGGGAGGGGCAGTATTTT. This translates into CASSLAYSSREGQYF. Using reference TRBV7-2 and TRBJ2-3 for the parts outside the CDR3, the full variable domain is GAGVSQSPSNKVTEKGKDVELRCDPISGHTALYWYRQSLGQGLEFLIYFQGNSAPDKSGLPSDRFSAERTGGSVSTLTIQRTQQEDSAVYLCASSLAYSSREGQYFGPGTRLTVL.

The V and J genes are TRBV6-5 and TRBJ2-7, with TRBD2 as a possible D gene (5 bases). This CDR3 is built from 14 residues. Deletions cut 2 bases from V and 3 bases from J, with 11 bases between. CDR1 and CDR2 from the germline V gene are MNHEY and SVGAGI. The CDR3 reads CASSYGIASYEQYF. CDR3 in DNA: TGTGCCAGCAGTTACGGAATAGCGAGCTACGAGCAGTACTTC.

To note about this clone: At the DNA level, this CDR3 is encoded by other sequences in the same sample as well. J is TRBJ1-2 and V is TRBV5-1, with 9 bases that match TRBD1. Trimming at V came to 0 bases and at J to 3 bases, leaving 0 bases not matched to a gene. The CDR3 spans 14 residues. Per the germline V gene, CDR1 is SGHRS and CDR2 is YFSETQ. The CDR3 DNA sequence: TGCGCCAGCAGCTTGGGGACAGGGGACTATGGCTACACCTTC. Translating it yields CASSLGTGDYGYTF.

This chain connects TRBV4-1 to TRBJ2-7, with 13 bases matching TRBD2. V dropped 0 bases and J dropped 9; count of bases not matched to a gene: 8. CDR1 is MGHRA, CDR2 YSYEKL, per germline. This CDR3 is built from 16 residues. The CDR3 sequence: CASSQDRGTSGIVQYF. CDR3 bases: TGCGCCAGCAGCCAAGATCGAGGGACTAGCGGGATAGTGCAGTACTTC.